The 20 T cell receptor beta chains below come from one sample, sequenced in a study of Ad26.COV2.S vaccination and SARS-CoV-2 variants. Some clones are missing from TCRdb's copy, which holds only in-frame ones; the method was immunoSEQ multiplex PCR. The table includes some 640,000 clones, around 92% detected once. Treatment defined: around 19 received Ad26.COV2.S at low or high dose, single or two shots; 5 received placebo; per-sample allocation not given. The samples date from day 63 after the first vaccine or placebo injection. The specimen was peripheral blood, collected in a trial of Ad26.COV2.S vaccine versus placebo. The receptors stem from a person between 18 and 60 years old who received the Ad26.COV2.S COVID-19 vaccine or a placebo.

The chain is built from TRBV11-1 and TRBJ2-7; 8 nucleotides line up with TRBD2. This CDR3 has 12 amino acids. The V and J ends lost 10 bases and 6 bases, in that order; junction bases with no gene match: 8. Germline-derived CDR1 and CDR2 are SGHAT and FQDESV (reference sequence). This CDR3 is CATRREGPEQYF. In nucleotides, the CDR3 is TGTGCCACACGCCGGGAGGGACCCGAGCAGTACTTC.

CDR3 coding DNA: TGTGCCAGCTCACCTTACCGGGACGTAAATAATTCACCCCTCCACTTT. Translation gives CASSPYRDVNNSPLHF. The V gene is TRBV18, the J gene TRBJ1-6; TRBD1 is a possible D gene (5 bases). The CDR3 has 16 amino acids. Germline V gives CDR1 KGHSH, CDR2 LQKENI. Trimming pared 3 bases from V and 5 bases from J, leaving 14 bases between.

The chain uses TRBV5-5 and TRBJ2-7; D is unresolved. V was clipped by 2 bases and J by 2 bases, with 11 bases between them. Germline assignment: CDR1 SGHKS and CDR2 YYEKEE (reference sequence). The CDR3 extends over 14 amino acids. This CDR3 is CASSFLGLTYEQYF. CDR3 nucleotide sequence: TGTGCCAGCAGCTTCTTAGGGTTAACCTACGAGCAGTACTTC.

This clone was found once. The chain carries TRBV27 and TRBJ1-4; TRBD1 aligns across 7 bases. CDR3 size: 13 residues. Germline CDR1 is MNHEY and CDR2 is SMNVEV (reference sequence). V shed 5 bases and J 7 bases; nucleotides not matched to a gene: 4. The CDR3 here is CASSIRQGEKLFF. CDR3 sequence (DNA): TGTGCCAGCAGTATCCGACAGGGTGAAAAACTGTTTTTT.

The chain links TRBV18 to TRBJ1-4; D perhaps matches TRBD1 (5 bases). The CDR3 is 16 amino acids. V was pared by 3 bases and J by 10 bases, with 21 bases between. Germline lookup yields CDR1 KGHSH and CDR2 LQKENI. The CDR3 here is CASSPSAGTTRGKLFF. The DNA for the CDR3 is TGTGCCAGCTCACCTAGCGCGGGGACCACCCGGGGAAAACTGTTTTTT.

The chain carries TRBV14 and TRBJ2-2; 7 positions match TRBD2. Germline V gene data show CDR1 as SGHDN and CDR2 as FVKESK. The V gene end was trimmed by 8 bases and the J gene end by 1 base; junction bases not matched to a gene: 4. The CDR3 is 14 residues long. In DNA form, the CDR3 reads TGTGCCAGCCGGCCGGGAGGGAACACCGGGGAGCTGTTTTTT. This translates into CASRPGGNTGELFF.

V and J are TRBV10-3 and TRBJ2-2, with D uncertain. The CDR3 covers 12 residues. Trimming cost V 6 bases and J 5 bases, with 7 bases left between them. Germline CDR1 reads ENHRY; CDR2 reads SYGVKD. For the CDR3, the DNA is TGTGCCATCAGGCCTACTACCGGGGAGCTGTTTTTT. Translation gives CAIRPTTGELFF.

The rearrangement uses TRBV2 and TRBJ2-7; no clear D gene. Germline loops: CDR1 SNHLY, CDR2 FYNNEI. Between the trimmed V and J ends, which lost 7 bases and 1 base, there was a span of 14 bases. The CDR3 runs to 14 residues. Written as DNA, the CDR3 is TGTGCCAGCATTCCCCTAGGTACGTCCTACGAGCAGTACTTC. This encodes CASIPLGTSYEQYF.

The V call is TRBV24-1, the J call TRBJ1-5; D ambiguous. CDR3 length equals 14 residues. The V end was cut by 0 bases, the J end by 2 bases, with 4 bases between. CDR1 and CDR2 from the germline V gene are KGHDR and SFDVKD. The CDR3 DNA is TGTGCCACCAGTGATTTGGCGGGCAATCAGCCCCAGCATTTT. This translates into CATSDLAGNQPQHF.

The chain is built from TRBV6-5 and TRBJ1-6; TRBD1 matches at 7 bases. The V and J ends lost 7 bases and 10 bases, in that order; junction bases with no gene match: 13. Germline lookup yields CDR1 MNHEY and CDR2 SVGAGI. The CDR3 extends over 15 amino acids. The CDR3 bases are TGTGCCAGCATCGCGACAGGGCTGAGGGACTCACCCCTCCACTTT. Translation gives CASIATGLRDSPLHF.

This chain joins TRBV24-1 and TRBJ1-2, with a weak D call TRBD1 (5 bases). V lost 2 bases to trimming and J lost 10 bases, with 10 bases between them. This CDR3 spans 12 amino acids. Germline lookup yields CDR1 KGHDR and CDR2 SFDVKD. Written as DNA, the CDR3 is TGTGCCACCAGTGATTCTGAGGGGCTCTACACCTTC. The encoded protein is CATSDSEGLYTF.

In this sample, this clone turned up a few times. The CDR3 bases are TGCACCAGCAGCCAAGCGGGGGGGCCCCAAATAACAGATACGCAGTATTTT. It is translated as CTSSQAGGPQITDTQYF. The V and J genes are TRBV1 and TRBJ2-3; TRBD2, as called in the table, went unchecked against the DNA. TRBV1 is an annotated pseudogene. The CDR3 extends over 17 amino acids.

This sequence joins TRBV6-6 and TRBJ1-2, with D perhaps matching TRBD1 (6 bases). The CDR3 is made up of 15 amino acids. Trimming took off 6 bases at V and 4 bases at J, with 18 bases between the two ends. CDR1 and CDR2 (germline): MNHNY, SVGAGI (reference sequence). The CDR3 loop is CASSPTGGQTYGYTF. The CDR3 bases are TGTGCCAGCAGCCCTACCGGCGGACAGACCTATGGCTACACCTTC.

The chain links TRBV19 to TRBJ2-1; the D is unclear. V was clipped by 1 base and J by 3 bases, with 7 bases between them. The germline CDR1 and CDR2 sequences are LNHDA and SQIVND (reference sequence). CDR3 length: 14 amino acids. CDR3 loop: CASSIGSVYNEQFF. CDR3 DNA: TGTGCCAGTAGTATAGGATCTGTCTACAATGAGCAGTTCTTC.

The chain recombines TRBV7-8 with TRBJ1-3; D is possibly TRBD1 (6 bases). The CDR3 length is 16 residues. Trimming took 2 bases from V and 0 from J, leaving 11 bases between them. The V gene's germline CDR1 is SGHVS and CDR2 FQNEAQ. CDR3 residues: CASSLKGGFSGNTIYF. CDR3 bases: TGTGCCAGCAGCTTAAAAGGGGGGTTCTCTGGAAACACCATATATTTT.

The table lists this clone with a count of one. The rearrangement joins TRBV4-1 to TRBJ1-3; D not resolved. The length of the CDR3 is 16 residues. Per germline, CDR1 MGHRA and CDR2 YSYEKL. The ends were cut back, 1 base at V and 9 bases at J, with 19 bases in the middle. CDR3: CASSQGGGLLTGTIYF. CDR3 bases: TGCGCCAGCAGCCAAGGAGGAGGTCTCCTCACGGGCACCATATATTTT.

The rearrangement uses TRBV19 and TRBJ2-2; 10 bases are shared with TRBD2. CDR1 and CDR2 (germline): LNHDA, SQIVND (reference sequence). Trimming removed 1 base from V and 3 bases from J; junction bases left unmatched: 2. This CDR3 has 16 residues. The CDR3 region is CASSIGTSGYTGELFF. The DNA for the CDR3 is TGTGCCAGTAGTATAGGGACTAGCGGCTACACCGGGGAGCTGTTTTTT.

The rearrangement uses TRBV27 and TRBJ1-1; D gene unclear. V dropped 6 bases and J dropped 7 bases, with 15 bases sitting between them. In germline, CDR1 is MNHEY, CDR2 SMNVEV (reference sequence). CDR3 length: 13 amino acids. DNA for the CDR3: TGTGCCAGCAGCCTAAGTGGCAGCCTTGAAGCTTTCTTT. It codes for CASSLSGSLEAFF.

This chain connects TRBV11-2 to TRBJ2-7; tentative D call: TRBD1 (6 bases). The germline V gene encodes CDR1 SGHAT and CDR2 FQNNGV. The CDR3 has 15 amino acids. Trimming removed 0 bases from V and 3 bases from J, with 12 bases in between. In DNA, the CDR3 is TGTGCCAGCAGCTTAGAACAGGGTGCGATCTACGAGCAGTACTTC. It encodes CASSLEQGAIYEQYF.

V gene TRBV30 combines with J gene TRBJ1-1, with no clear D. The length of the CDR3 is 12 residues. V shed 5 bases and J shed 2 bases, with 9 bases lying between them. Germline CDR1 GTSNPN, CDR2 SVGIG (reference sequence). Here the CDR3 reads CAWEIGNTEAFF. CDR3 coding DNA: TGTGCCTGGGAAATAGGCAACACTGAAGCTTTCTTT.